The following is a TCR beta chain sequence with its context. This sample was taken from a study of control samples from healthy donors and cancer patients. The CDR3 totals 15 residues. The V end lost 3 bases, the J end lost 0 bases, and 10 bases lay between the germline ends. Germline CDR1 reads SGHRS; CDR2 reads YFSETQ. Some clones are missing from TCRdb's copy, which holds only in-frame ones; the method was immunoSEQ multiplex PCR. Here the sample spans approximately 86,000 clones, around nine tenths being singletons. The sequence was obtained from a man aged 25-45 years in good health. V and J are TRBV5-1 and TRBJ1-3; maybe TRBD1 (5 bases). Material: blood. CDR3 protein: CASSWDGRSGNTIYF. DNA for the CDR3: TGCGCCAGCAGCTGGGACGGACGCTCTGGAAACACCATATATTTT.